The 32 T cell receptor beta chains given below trace back to one sample, sequenced in a study of post-analysis software for immune sequencing data. No antigen has been identified for these receptors. Unique molecular identifiers were present in the TCR beta cDNA libraries. TCRdb re-analysed the PCR reads in MiXCR, keeping a single row per CDR3 protein. The repertoire consists of some 700,000 distinct CDR3 sequences, with 55% to 60% occurring once and the leading ten covering approximately 10%. Overall study results and limits: In patients, about 5 TRBV segments were more frequent than in controls, with TRBV5-6, TRBV5-1 and TRBV20-1 among them.

Sample: blood. These receptors all stem from a girl aged 2 to 9 with multiple sclerosis.

The rearrangement uses TRBV12-3 or TRBV12-4 and TRBJ1-1; D ambiguous. V shed 1 base and J shed 2 bases, with 8 bases lying between them. This CDR3 has 14 residues. CDR3 region: CASSLGHSNTEAFF. The CDR3 DNA reads as TGTGCCAGCAGTTTAGGGCATAGCAACACTGAAGCTTTCTTT.

This clonotype was seen only once. The genes are TRBV15 and TRBJ2-1; 9 bases line up with TRBD2. The end of the DNA is better explained by TRBJ2-7, so the J call may be wrong. The germline V gene has CDR1 LNHNV and CDR2 YYDKDF (reference sequence). CDR3 size: 19 residues. The CDR3 DNA follows: TGTGCCACCAGCGCACTTGGAAGGCTAGCGGGGAGCTCCTACAATGAGCAGTACTTC. Protein sequence: CATSALGRLAGSSYNEQYF.

V is TRBV4-2 and J is TRBJ2-5, with 12 bases that match TRBD2. The J call may be wrong; the DNA end is better matched by TRBJ2-7. The germline V gene has CDR1 LGHNA and CDR2 YNFKEQ. This CDR3 comprises 14 residues. The CDR3 loop is CASSQASGGGEQYF. CDR3 nucleotides: TGTGCCAGCAGCCAAGCTAGCGGGGGGGGCGAGCAGTACTTC.

The rearrangement uses TRBV6-5 and TRBJ1-5, with 7 bases aligning to TRBD1. With V trimmed by 6 bases and J by 1 base, 6 bases remained unmatched. Germline V CDR1 and CDR2: MNHEY, SVGAGI. The CDR3 sequence is 15 residues long. CDR3 protein: CASRRTGGSNQPQHF. The CDR3 bases are TGTGCCAGCAGAAGGACAGGAGGCAGCAATCAGCCCCAGCATTTT.

V usage is TRBV5-1 and J usage is TRBJ2-3; TRBD2 matches at 8 bases. Germline loops: CDR1 SGHRS, CDR2 YFSETQ. V lost 0 bases and J lost 5; bases outside the gene matches: 8. There are 16 residues in the CDR3. DNA of the CDR3: TGCGCCAGCAGCTTGGGAGTCAGCGGGGGCAAAGATACGCAGTATTTT. Its translation: CASSLGVSGGKDTQYF.

The J gene is TRBJ2-7, the V gene TRBV13; 9 positions agree with TRBD1. V lost 5 bases to trimming and J lost 7 bases; unmatched junction nucleotides: 18. Germline V CDR1 and CDR2: PRHDT, FYEKMQ (reference sequence). The CDR3 contains 17 residues. The CDR3 DNA is TGTGCCAGCAGCAAGCGAGACAGCGGGACAGGGCGTCGAGAGCAGTACTTC. This sequence encodes CASSKRDSGTGRREQYF.

The chain carries TRBV4-1 and TRBJ2-1, with 8 bases matching TRBD2. V shed 4 bases and J 7 bases; nucleotides not matched to a gene: 12. Germline assignment: CDR1 MGHRA and CDR2 YSYEKL. This CDR3 spans 16 amino acids. This CDR3 is CASSRLTSAAGNEQFF. CDR3 nucleotide sequence: TGCGCCAGCAGCCGGTTGACTAGCGCGGCCGGGAATGAGCAGTTCTTC.

This chain links TRBV7-9 with TRBJ2-7; TRBD1 might be the D (5 bases). V lost 5 bases, J lost 4 bases, and 24 bases lay in between. The germline gives CDR1 SEHNR, CDR2 FQNEAQ (reference sequence). This CDR3 comprises 17 residues. The CDR3 nucleotides read TGTGCCAGCAGCCTAAGGCCCCGGGTGAGACAGTCATACGAGCAGTACTTC. It codes for CASSLRPRVRQSYEQYF. The entire variable domain, with the rest obtained from reference TRBV7-9 and TRBJ2-7, is as follows: DTGVSQNPRHKITKRGQNVTFRCDPISEHNRLYWYRQTLGQGPEFLTYFQNEAQLEKSRLLSDRFSAERPKGSFSTLEIQRTEQGDSAMYLCASSLRPRVRQSYEQYFGPGTRLTVT.

The V call is TRBV5-1, the J call TRBJ2-1; no firm D call. Trimming took 1 base from V and 8 from J, leaving 10 bases between them. Germline assignment: CDR1 SGHRS and CDR2 YFSETQ. This CDR3 is built from 13 residues. The CDR3 DNA is TGCGCCAGCAGCTTGACCGGGTTACATGAGCAGTTCTTC. Its translation is CASSLTGLHEQFF.

This rearrangement joins TRBV5-1 to TRBJ2-7, with 8 bases lining up with TRBD1. The length of the CDR3 is 15 residues. CDR1 is SGHRS, CDR2 YFSETQ, per germline. V lost 0 bases, J lost 1 base, and 3 bases stayed unmatched. The CDR3 DNA sequence: TGCGCCAGCAGCTTGGCCACAGGGGGGTCCTACGAGCAGTACTTC. The encoded protein is CASSLATGGSYEQYF. Complete variable domain (other parts from reference TRBV5-1 and TRBJ2-7): KAGVTQTPRYLIKTRGQQVTLSCSPISGHRSVSWYQQTPGQGLQFLFEYFSETQRNKGNFPGRFSGRQFSNSRSEMNVSTLELGDSALYLCASSLATGGSYEQYFGPGTRLTVT.

CDR3: CASSDSGGNQPQHF. The CDR3 bases are TGTGCCAGCAGTGATTCAGGAGGTAATCAGCCCCAGCATTTT. The chain recombines TRBV2 with TRBJ1-5, with no clear D. CDR3 length: 14 residues. Germline-derived CDR1 and CDR2 are SNHLY and FYNNEI. V lost 3 bases and J lost 4, with 10 bases in between.

V is TRBV20-1 and J is TRBJ2-4; possibly TRBD1 for D (6 bases). Trimming took 3 bases from V and 0 from J, leaving 15 bases between them. This CDR3 spans 16 amino acids. The V gene's germline CDR1 is DFQATT and CDR2 SNEGSKA (reference sequence). The CDR3 coding sequence is TGCAGTGCTAGGGCCCCAGGGGCTATAGCCAAAAACATTCAGTACTTC. This sequence encodes CSARAPGAIAKNIQYF.

Only a few counts were recorded for this clonotype. The CDR3 sequence is CASSLGGAPQETQYF. Written as DNA, the CDR3 is TGTGCCAGCAGCTTGGGGGGGGCACCTCAAGAGACCCAGTACTTC. V and J are TRBV5-6 and TRBJ2-5, with D possibly called TRBD1 or TRBD2 (6 bases each). CDR1 and CDR2 (germline): SGHDT, YYEEEE. The CDR3 length is 15 residues. The V and J ends lost 0 bases and 2 bases respectively, with 11 bases between them.

This clonotype was found once. The chain links TRBV24-1 to TRBJ2-1; TRBD2 agrees at 12 bases. CDR1 KGHDR and CDR2 SFDVKD come from the germline V gene. Germline trimming cut 5 bases from V and 7 bases from J; bases unmatched to any gene: 5. The CDR3 totals 15 residues. In nucleotides, the CDR3 is TGTGCCACCAGTGCAGGACTAGCGGGAAGAAATGAGCAGTTCTTC. Its translation is CATSAGLAGRNEQFF.

The V gene is TRBV24-1, the J gene TRBJ2-1; D is ambiguous. V lost 6 bases and J lost 0, with 11 bases in between. The CDR3 totals 15 residues. Per germline, CDR1 KGHDR and CDR2 SFDVKD. CDR3 sequence reads: CATSTGFSSYNEQFF. In DNA form, the CDR3 reads TGTGCCACCAGTACCGGTTTCAGCTCCTACAATGAGCAGTTCTTC.

This clonotype was detected a few times. The chain joins TRBV10-3 to TRBJ2-3; D unresolved. This CDR3 has 17 residues. Germline lookup yields CDR1 ENHRY and CDR2 SYGVKD. Between the trimmed V and J ends, which lost 0 bases and 1 base, there was a span of 14 bases. This CDR3 is CAISESGPSWGTDTQYF. The CDR3 DNA reads as TGTGCCATCAGTGAGTCCGGACCCTCGTGGGGCACAGATACGCAGTATTTT.

The rearrangement links TRBV6-6 to TRBJ2-1; D is possibly TRBD1 (6 bases). CDR3 length: 12 residues. CDR1 and CDR2 (germline): MNHNY, SVGAGI (reference sequence). Trimming cost V 7 bases and J 6 bases, with 10 bases left between them. In DNA form, the CDR3 reads TGTGCCAGCAAAGGGGGATCCAATGAGCAGTTCTTC. Protein: CASKGGSNEQFF.

A single count supports this clonotype. The chain uses TRBV6-6 and TRBJ2-7; a weak D match, TRBD2 (5 bases). V was pared by 7 bases and J by 0 bases, with 13 bases between. The V gene's germline CDR1 is MNHNY and CDR2 SVGAGI (reference sequence). The CDR3 has 14 amino acids. The CDR3 sequence is CASKEDGHSYEQYF. The CDR3 bases are TGTGCCAGCAAGGAGGACGGTCACTCCTACGAGCAGTACTTC.

This clonotype was picked up a small number of times. The J gene is TRBJ2-5, the V gene TRBV29-1, with 8 nucleotides matching TRBD2. This CDR3 contains 13 residues. The junction had 8 bases not matched to a gene; V was cut back by 6 bases and J by 5 bases. CDR1 and CDR2 (germline): SQVTM, ANQGSEA. The chain's CDR3 is CSVLGLARETQYF. In DNA, the CDR3 is TGCAGCGTCCTAGGACTAGCACGGGAGACCCAGTACTTC.

The chain is built from TRBV6-6 and TRBJ2-3; D not certain. CDR3 length equals 14 residues. Germline-derived CDR1 and CDR2 are MNHNY and SVGAGI (reference sequence). With 6 bases removed from V and 1 base from J, the gap between germline ends came to 11 bases. The CDR3 loop reads CASSPIDRTDTQYF. CDR3 bases: TGTGCCAGCAGCCCCATCGACCGCACAGATACGCAGTATTTT.

This clonotype was counted between two and nine times. The J gene is TRBJ2-1, the V gene TRBV7-2; possible D gene TRBD1, 5 bases. Germline values: CDR1 SGHTA, CDR2 FQGNSA. The CDR3 runs 12 residues. V dropped 5 bases and J dropped 8 bases, with 10 bases sitting between them. CDR3: CASSQTDYEQFF. The CDR3 nucleotides read TGTGCCAGCAGCCAGACAGATTATGAGCAGTTCTTC.

The rearrangement joins TRBV6-1 to TRBJ2-1; 8 bases are a match to TRBD1. The CDR3 is made up of 18 amino acids. V was pared by 7 bases and J by 6 bases, with 20 bases of the junction left unmatched. Per germline, CDR1 MNHNS and CDR2 SASEGT. CDR3 amino acids: CASTTKPIQGVVANEQFF. The CDR3 coding sequence is TGTGCCAGCACCACTAAACCCATACAGGGGGTCGTGGCCAATGAGCAGTTCTTC.

This clonotype was seen only a few times. The chain combines TRBV20-1 with TRBJ2-7; D might be TRBD1 (5 bases). Germline lookup yields CDR1 DFQATT and CDR2 SNEGSKA (reference sequence). The CDR3 is 16 amino acids. Deletions cut 0 bases from V and 4 bases from J, with 19 bases between. The CDR3, as DNA: TGCAGTGCTAGAGATCCCTCTGGGGCAGGGATTTACGAGCAGTACTTC. Translated: CSARDPSGAGIYEQYF.

Notes on this clonotype: Lacking the conserved final phenylalanine or tryptophan, this CDR3 likely reflects a read error. The CDR3 is CATWGTGFRYEQYC. The CDR3, as DNA: TGTGCCACATGGGGGACGGGGTTTCGCTACGAGCAGTACTGC. The chain is built from TRBV24-1 and TRBJ2-5; D possibly uses TRBD1 or TRBD2 (5 bases each). Matching the DNA end better, TRBJ2-7 makes the J call doubtful. This CDR3 has 14 residues. The germline V gene encodes CDR1 KGHDR and CDR2 SFDVKD.

The V and J genes are TRBV12-3 or TRBV12-4 and TRBJ2-5; possibly TRBD2 for D (5 bases). V lost 4 bases to trimming and J lost 3 bases, with 12 bases between them. This CDR3 spans 14 amino acids. The CDR3 spells CASSSTTGKETQYF. CDR3 in DNA: TGTGCCAGCAGTTCCACGACCGGGAAAGAGACCCAGTACTTC.

The rearrangement joins TRBV12-3 or TRBV12-4 to TRBJ2-4, with TRBD2 identical over 9 bases. The last part of the DNA fits TRBJ2-7 better; the J call may be wrong. This CDR3 spans 16 amino acids. The CDR3: CASSFLLAGPSYEQYF. The CDR3 DNA reads as TGTGCCAGCAGTTTTCTGCTAGCGGGACCCTCCTACGAGCAGTACTTC.

This chain joins TRBV6-5 and TRBJ1-1, with 7 bases that match TRBD1. The germline V gene encodes CDR1 MNHEY and CDR2 SVGAGI. This CDR3 has 14 amino acids. Trimming at V came to 4 bases and at J to 6 bases, leaving 8 bases not matched to a gene. CDR3 residues: CASSLIQGGPEAFF. CDR3 DNA: TGTGCCAGCAGTTTAATACAAGGGGGCCCTGAAGCTTTCTTT.

The rearrangement uses TRBV5-5 and TRBJ2-1; the D is unclear. V dropped 2 bases and J dropped 9 bases, with 9 bases sitting between them. CDR1 and CDR2 (germline): SGHKS, YYEKEE (reference sequence). The CDR3 sequence is 12 residues long. The CDR3 nucleotides are TGTGCCAGCAGCTTTGTAGATAGTGAGCAGTTCTTC. Translated, it gives CASSFVDSEQFF.

The genes are TRBV10-3 and TRBJ1-2; the D is unclear. This CDR3 is built from 11 residues. Trimming pared 8 bases from V and 8 bases from J, leaving 12 bases between. Germline CDR1 is ENHRY and CDR2 is SYGVKD. The CDR3 loop reads CAIPRHEGYTF. CDR3 coding DNA: TGTGCCATCCCGCGGCACGAGGGCTACACCTTC.

This sequence joins TRBV15 and TRBJ2-5; D remains unclear. CDR3 length: 16 amino acids. The germline V gene encodes CDR1 LNHNV and CDR2 YYDKDF (reference sequence). V shed 0 bases and J shed 5 bases, with 16 bases lying between them. CDR3 in DNA: TGTGCCACCAGCAGAGATCTAAAAGGACCTGTGGAGACCCAGTACTTC. Its protein product is CATSRDLKGPVETQYF.

The chain recombines TRBV20-1 with TRBJ1-1, with TRBD1 matching over 10 bases. This CDR3 contains 12 residues. Trimming took 4 bases from V and 9 from J; bases not matched to a gene: 5. Germline CDR1 and CDR2: DFQATT and SNEGSKA (reference sequence). The CDR3 DNA sequence: TGCAGTGCTATGGACAGGGGGTTTAAAGCTTTCTTT. It is translated as CSAMDRGFKAFF.

The chain recombines TRBV6-6 with TRBJ1-1, with 8 bases aligning to TRBD1. The CDR3 contains 15 residues. CDR1 and CDR2 from the germline V gene are MNHNY and SVGAGI (reference sequence). Trimming cost V 6 bases and J 5 bases; bases outside gene matches: 11. The CDR3, as DNA: TGTGCCAGCAGGCCTCCGGGACAGGCCCTAACTGAAGCTTTCTTT. It codes for CASRPPGQALTEAFF.